This TCR beta chain appears in the sequencing data of a study of blood T cells in healthy people across ages. V lost 2 bases, J lost 6 bases, and 11 bases lay in between. CDR3 size: 13 residues. The germline CDR1 and CDR2 sequences are SEHNR and FQNEAQ (reference sequence). PCR was performed a second time for about 7 to 12 cycles using a sample-barcoded 5' primer and a J-beta primer mix. One entry per CDR3 protein, called by TCRdb with MiXCR from the 5' RACE reads. The data show some 900,000 distinct CDR3 sequences, with approximately 49% seen just once and roughly 13% held by the top ten. This clonotype was counted ten times or more.

The clonotype was recovered from a man aged 25 to 45 in good health. This chain connects TRBV7-9 to TRBJ2-7; tentatively, D is TRBD1 (5 bases). Sequencing used blood. CDR3 DNA: TGTGCCAGCAGCTTATTGCAGGGCTCCGAGCAGTACTTC. Translating it yields CASSLLQGSEQYF.